This entry features one T cell receptor (beta chain) sequence. The data derive from a study of cytomegalovirus exposure and HLA in healthy donors. 60 Vbeta and 13 Jbeta primers were used in PCR. The repertoire was sequenced with immunoSEQ multiplex PCR; TCRdb's copy has only in-frame clones and lacks some. The table includes about 170,000 clones, roughly 70% detected once. The germline V gene has CDR1 KGHSH and CDR2 LQKENI. Trimming took 3 bases from V and 2 from J, leaving 11 bases between them. The CDR3 loop spans 14 amino acids. The sequence was collected from a girl aged 10 to 17 in good health and CMV-seronegative. Sequencing was performed on PBMCs. The rearrangement links TRBV18 to TRBJ2-7, with D perhaps matching TRBD1 (7 bases). This CDR3 is CASSPRDSAYEQYF. As DNA, the CDR3 is TGTGCCAGCTCACCGCGGGACAGTGCCTACGAGCAGTACTTC.